These 32 T cell receptor beta chains originate from one sample sequenced in a study of blood T cell repertoires in COVID-19. TCRdb keeps only in-frame clones here, not all; method: immunoSEQ multiplex PCR. The sample lists 150,000 to 200,000 clones, approximately 87% seen once, with about 10% in the top ten. What was sequenced was peripheral blood. The receptors derive from a woman aged 55-69 years with COVID-19, enrolled during active disease.

The chain employs TRBV4-3 and TRBJ2-5; TRBD1 is a possible D gene (6 bases). V lost 4 bases and J lost 3, with 15 bases in between. Germline V lookup: CDR1 LGHNA, CDR2 YSLEER. The CDR3 contains 15 residues. The CDR3 sequence is CASSLQGGNEETQYF. The DNA of the CDR3 is TGCGCCAGCAGCCTACAAGGGGGTAACGAAGAGACCCAGTACTTC.

V usage is TRBV11-2 and J usage is TRBJ2-1; TRBD2 agrees at 10 bases. CDR1 and CDR2 from the germline V gene are SGHAT and FQNNGV. V was clipped by 3 bases and J by 7 bases; unmatched bases: 3. The CDR3 spans 14 residues. CDR3 nucleotide sequence: TGTGCCAGCAGCTTCTCTAGCGGGAGAAATGAGCAGTTCTTC. It codes for CASSFSSGRNEQFF.

This clone was seen a single time. V is TRBV18 and J is TRBJ1-2; D is possibly TRBD1 (5 bases). Germline CDR1 is KGHSH and CDR2 is LQKENI. CDR3 length equals 12 residues. Trimming pared 3 bases from V and 7 bases from J, leaving 9 bases between. In nucleotides, the CDR3 is TGTGCCAGCTCACCTGGGGCAGGTGGCTACACCTTC. This gives the protein CASSPGAGGYTF.

The V gene is TRBV6-5, the J gene TRBJ1-2; D is uncertain. Per germline, CDR1 MNHEY and CDR2 SVGAGI. Trimming shortened V by 5 bases and J by 2 bases, and 15 bases separated the two germline ends. This CDR3 spans 15 amino acids. CDR3 nucleotide sequence: TGTGCCAGCAGTCGGGGTCGGGTGGCAAACTATGGCTACACCTTC. The encoded protein is CASSRGRVANYGYTF.

V and J are TRBV12-3 or TRBV12-4 and TRBJ2-7; D remains ambiguous. The length of the CDR3 is 13 residues. V gave up 1 base and J gave up 3 bases, with 7 bases separating them. CDR3 sequence reads: CASSLVLNYEQYF. CDR3 bases: TGTGCCAGCAGTTTAGTCCTAAACTACGAGCAGTACTTC.

This chain links TRBV15 with TRBJ1-5; D is unclear. The ends were cut back, 2 bases at V and 0 bases at J, with 5 bases in the middle. The CDR3 spans 14 residues. Germline CDR1 LNHNV, CDR2 YYDKDF (reference sequence). The CDR3 coding sequence is TGTGCCACCAGCAGACCCAATAGCAATCAGCCCCAGCATTTT. Amino acid sequence: CATSRPNSNQPQHF.

This chain links TRBV7-2 with TRBJ2-1, with 7 nucleotides matching TRBD1. With 5 bases clipped from V and 8 bases from J, the junction kept 3 bases outside the gene matches. Per the germline V gene, CDR1 is SGHTA and CDR2 is FQGNSA. The CDR3 length is 12 residues. CDR3 sequence reads: CASSLQGHEQFF. For the CDR3, the DNA is TGTGCCAGCAGCCTACAGGGGCATGAGCAGTTCTTC.

The genes are TRBV5-5 and TRBJ1-6; a weak D match, TRBD1 (5 bases). The CDR3 length is 15 residues. Germline assignment: CDR1 SGHKS and CDR2 YYEKEE (reference sequence). The V and J ends lost 0 bases and 7 bases respectively, with 11 bases between them. DNA for the CDR3: TGTGCCAGCAGCTTGGTGTCAGGGTGGAATTCACCCCTCCACTTT. Its protein product is CASSLVSGWNSPLHF.

J is TRBJ2-3 and V is TRBV6-5; TRBD2 matches at 8 bases. The CDR3 spans 15 residues. In germline, CDR1 is MNHEY, CDR2 SVGAGI. Trimming at V came to 2 bases and at J to 5 bases, leaving 6 bases not matched to a gene. CDR3 DNA: TGTGCCAGCAGTTACCCCGGGAGGGCGGGAGATACGCAGTATTTT. Its translation is CASSYPGRAGDTQYF.

The rearrangement links TRBV11-2 to TRBJ1-1; the match to TRBD1 covers 9 bases. CDR1 and CDR2 (germline): SGHAT, FQNNGV. J was trimmed by 3 bases and V by 5 bases; bases with no gene match: 7. The CDR3 has 15 residues. The chain's CDR3 is CASSLRTGGYTEAFF. The CDR3 DNA reads TGTGCCAGCAGCCTAAGAACAGGGGGCTACACTGAAGCTTTCTTT.

This rearrangement joins TRBV5-1 to TRBJ2-3, with 7 bases identical to TRBD1. CDR3 length: 15 residues. Germline V gives CDR1 SGHRS, CDR2 YFSETQ. J was trimmed by 2 bases and V by 0 bases; bases with no gene match: 3. CDR3 DNA sequence: TGCGCCAGCAGCTTGGACAGGGGACACACAGATACGCAGTATTTT. Protein product: CASSLDRGHTDTQYF.

This sequence joins TRBV13 and TRBJ1-1, with 12 bases lining up with TRBD1. Germline V CDR1 and CDR2: PRHDT, FYEKMQ (reference sequence). CDR3 length: 18 amino acids. V was clipped by 3 bases and J by 1 base; unmatched bases: 9. The chain's CDR3 is CASSFRTMGQGANTEAFF. DNA for the CDR3: TGTGCCAGCAGCTTTCGAACGATGGGACAGGGGGCGAACACTGAAGCTTTCTTT. The full variable domain, rest sourced from reference TRBV13 and TRBJ1-1, is AAGVIQSPRHLIKEKRETATLKCYPIPRHDTVYWYQQGPGQDPQFLISFYEKMQSDKGSIPDRFSAQQFSDYHSELNMSSLELGDSALYFCASSFRTMGQGANTEAFFGQGTRLTVV.

The chain combines TRBV27 with TRBJ1-2, with a weak D call TRBD1 (6 bases). This CDR3 comprises 14 residues. Trimming took 0 bases from V and 4 from J, leaving 9 bases between them. Germline-derived CDR1 and CDR2 are MNHEY and SMNVEV (reference sequence). The DNA of the CDR3 is TGTGCCAGCAGTTTATCTACAGGGTCCTATGGCTACACCTTC. This encodes CASSLSTGSYGYTF.

The V and J genes are TRBV28 and TRBJ2-5; TRBD2 matches 7 bases. The CDR3 spans 16 residues. Per germline, CDR1 MDHEN and CDR2 SYDVKM. Trimming at V came to 6 bases and at J to 4 bases, leaving 14 bases not matched to a gene. CDR3 residues: CASRRLLAGVGETQYF. The CDR3 DNA reads TGTGCCAGCAGACGGCTCCTTGCGGGAGTAGGAGAGACCCAGTACTTC. Full variable domain (outside the CDR3, taken from reference TRBV28 and TRBJ2-5): DVKVTQSSRYLVKRTGEKVFLECVQDMDHENMFWYRQDPGLGLRLIYFSYDVKMKEKGDIPEGYSVSREKKERFSLILESASTNQTSMYLCASRRLLAGVGETQYFGPGTRLLVL.

About this clone itself: A junction boundary mismatches the germline segment, possibly from a read error. This rearrangement joins TRBV19 to TRBJ1-4, with 7 bases that match TRBD1. The CDR3 totals 13 residues. The germline gives CDR1 LNHDA, CDR2 SQIVND (reference sequence). CDR3 sequence (DNA): TGTGCTAGTACCGGGGACAGTAATGAAAAACTGTTTTTT. Translating it yields CASTGDSNEKLFF.

This clone is a singleton in its sample. This sequence joins TRBV4-3 and TRBJ2-7; 9 bases fit TRBD2. Germline trimming cut 1 base from V and 0 bases from J; bases unmatched to any gene: 4. The CDR3 is made up of 16 amino acids. Germline V gives CDR1 LGHNA, CDR2 YSLEER. The CDR3 DNA reads TGCGCCAGCAGCCAAGGACTAGCGGAAAGCTCCTACGAGCAGTACTTC. Amino acid sequence: CASSQGLAESSYEQYF.

J is TRBJ2-7 and V is TRBV27; a weak D match, TRBD1 (6 bases). V shed 2 bases and J shed 4 bases, with 15 bases lying between them. In germline, CDR1 is MNHEY, CDR2 SMNVEV (reference sequence). This CDR3 is built from 15 residues. In DNA, the CDR3 is TGTGCCAGCAGTTTAACTCCAGGGGAAGGGTACGAGCAGTACTTC. The encoded protein is CASSLTPGEGYEQYF.

This clone was seen a single time. The chain combines TRBV19 with TRBJ1-5; 10 nucleotides align to TRBD1. The CDR3 consists of 13 residues. Germline assignment: CDR1 LNHDA and CDR2 SQIVND (reference sequence). The V and J ends lost 10 bases and 7 bases, in that order; junction bases with no gene match: 7. CDR3 in amino acids: CATTDRGRQPQHF. As DNA, the CDR3 is TGTGCCACCACTGACAGGGGGCGCCAGCCCCAGCATTTT.

The sample holds one count of this clone. The J gene is TRBJ1-1, the V gene TRBV10-3; 11 nucleotides line up with TRBD1. The CDR3 has 15 residues. V gave up 3 bases and J gave up 3 bases; unmatched junction bases: 3. Germline V gene data show CDR1 as ENHRY and CDR2 as SYGVKD. The CDR3 region has the DNA TGTGCCATCAGTGATGGACAGGGGGCAGACACTGAAGCTTTCTTT. It is translated as CAISDGQGADTEAFF.

This clone showed up just once. The CDR3 DNA is TGTGCCAGCAGCTTAAGGCACGGAGCCTACGAGCAGTACTTC. Amino acids: CASSLRHGAYEQYF. The V call is TRBV7-3, the J call TRBJ2-7; no clear D. There are 14 residues in the CDR3. Germline V gives CDR1 SGHTA, CDR2 FQGTGA. Between the trimmed V and J ends, which lost 1 base and 2 bases, there was a span of 9 bases.

This chain uses TRBV5-1 with TRBJ2-7; D perhaps matches TRBD2 (7 bases). Germline CDR1 reads SGHRS; CDR2 reads YFSETQ. There are 20 residues in the CDR3. V was cut by 3 bases and J by 4 bases, with 32 bases left in between. The DNA for the CDR3 is TGCGCCAGCAGCTCCGCCGCTTTGGGGGGGCGGGACTACCCATATTACGAGCAGTACTTC. Translating it yields CASSSAALGGRDYPYYEQYF.

This clone was seen a handful of times. This chain uses TRBV9 with TRBJ1-4; maybe TRBD1 (6 bases). Germline V gives CDR1 SGDLS, CDR2 YYNGEE. The V end lost 6 bases, the J end lost 6 bases, and 15 bases lay between the germline ends. There are 14 residues in the CDR3. CDR3 nucleotides: TGTGCCAGCAACCGAGGGGGGGCCCATGAAAAACTGTTTTTT. Protein: CASNRGGAHEKLFF.

J is TRBJ1-1 and V is TRBV5-4; 11 positions agree with TRBD1. V shed 4 bases, J shed 4 bases, and the junction held 3 bases outside the gene matches. The CDR3 has 14 residues. Germline V lookup: CDR1 SGHNT, CDR2 YYREEE (reference sequence). The CDR3 here is CASSPGTGGTEAFF. The CDR3 bases are TGTGCCAGCAGCCCCGGGACAGGGGGCACTGAAGCTTTCTTT.

This chain links TRBV21-1 with TRBJ2-4; the DNA was not used to check the table's D call, TRBD1. TRBV21-1 is termed a pseudogene. CDR3 size: 12 residues. The CDR3 DNA sequence: TGTGCCAGCACCCAGGGGGTTCCCGAGGGGTACTTC. Amino acid sequence: CASTQGVPEGYF.

This chain joins TRBV5-4 and TRBJ2-1; TRBD2 agrees at 8 bases. From germline, CDR1 is SGHNT and CDR2 YYREEE (reference sequence). The CDR3 is 16 residues long. V lost 3 bases, J lost 3 bases, and 8 bases stayed unmatched. The CDR3 sequence is CASSSSGTRSYNEQFF. CDR3 bases: TGTGCCAGCAGCTCCTCCGGGACTAGGAGCTACAATGAGCAGTTCTTC.

The V gene is TRBV6-5, the J gene TRBJ2-5; D may be TRBD1 (6 bases). The V and J ends lost 2 bases and 5 bases respectively, with 12 bases between them. Looked up from germline, CDR1 is MNHEY and CDR2 is SVGAGI. This CDR3 contains 14 residues. CDR3 protein: CASSYRAGAETQYF. CDR3 sequence (DNA): TGTGCCAGCAGTTACCGGGCAGGGGCGGAGACCCAGTACTTC.

The rearrangement uses TRBV28 and TRBJ1-5; TRBD1 matches 9 bases. J lost 1 base, V lost 6 bases, and 4 bases had no gene match. Germline values: CDR1 MDHEN, CDR2 SYDVKM. This CDR3 is 15 amino acids long. DNA for the CDR3: TGTGCCAGCAGCCTGACAGGGGGAAGCAATCAGCCCCAGCATTTT. Amino acids: CASSLTGGSNQPQHF.

The rearrangement links TRBV4-3 to TRBJ1-5; TRBD1 is a possible D gene (6 bases). V dropped 1 base and J dropped 2 bases, with 9 bases sitting between them. The CDR3 contains 15 residues. Germline assignment: CDR1 LGHNA and CDR2 YSLEER. CDR3 in DNA: TGCGCCAGCAGCCAAGTATCAGGGGGCAATCAGCCCCAGCATTTT. Amino acid sequence: CASSQVSGGNQPQHF.

This chain links TRBV18 with TRBJ2-5; 9 bases agree with TRBD1. The CDR3 runs to 15 residues. The trim removed 6 bases at V and 2 bases at J, leaving 7 bases unmatched. Germline V CDR1 and CDR2: KGHSH, LQKENI. The CDR3 sequence: CASSRTGVRQETQYF. CDR3 DNA sequence: TGTGCCAGCTCCCGGACAGGGGTAAGACAAGAGACCCAGTACTTC.

The chain carries TRBV5-1 and TRBJ2-7; D may be TRBD1 (6 bases). Looked up from germline, CDR1 is SGHRS and CDR2 is YFSETQ. CDR3 size: 17 residues. V lost 2 bases, J lost 2 bases, and 20 bases lay in between. CDR3 region: CASSFQGQAAPAYEQYF. The CDR3 nucleotides read TGCGCCAGCAGCTTCCAGGGGCAAGCGGCCCCAGCCTACGAGCAGTACTTC.

V gene TRBV5-1 combines with J gene TRBJ2-1, with TRBD2 matching over 9 bases. Trimming took 3 bases from V and 0 from J; bases not matched to a gene: 19. This CDR3 comprises 21 residues. Germline V gives CDR1 SGHRS, CDR2 YFSETQ. The DNA of the CDR3 is TGCGCCAGCAGCTCCCCTCGCGGGAGGGGTCCGTCCCTAAGCTCCTACAATGAGCAGTTCTTC. Its protein is CASSSPRGRGPSLSSYNEQFF.

The chain recombines TRBV6-6 with TRBJ2-7; D remains unclear. Trimming cost V 6 bases and J 5 bases, with 17 bases left between them. This CDR3 is 14 amino acids long. The germline V gene has CDR1 MNHNY and CDR2 SVGAGI (reference sequence). CDR3 in DNA: TGTGCCAGCAGAAAGAGAGTAGACACCCACGAGCAGTACTTC. Its translation is CASRKRVDTHEQYF.